These 18 T cell receptor beta chains came from one sample sequenced in a study of blood T cells in healthy people across ages. With a J-beta primer mix and a sample-barcoded 5' primer, a second PCR ran about 7 to 11 cycles. From the 5' RACE reads, TCRdb called clonotypes with MiXCR, one entry per CDR3 protein. The table records about 800,000 distinct CDR3 sequences, roughly 25% of them present only once. The same sample was also studied in work on T cells of mothers and their children.

The source material was blood. The receptors here all came from a boy younger than 18 in good health.

The gene calls are TRBV20-1 and TRBJ2-7, with a possible D match to TRBD2 (5 bases). Between the trimmed V and J ends, which lost 6 bases and 3 bases, there was a span of 12 bases. This CDR3 is built from 12 residues. Germline V gene lookup returns CDR1 DFQATT and CDR2 SNEGSKA (reference sequence). The CDR3 DNA reads as TGCAGTGCCCCCGTCGGGGTCTACGAGCAGTACTTC. Its translation is CSAPVGVYEQYF.

This clonotype has a count of ten or more. The genes are TRBV3-1 and TRBJ2-5; D may be TRBD1 (6 bases). The V end lost 0 bases, the J end lost 4 bases, and 12 bases lay between the germline ends. This CDR3 spans 15 amino acids. Germline V lookup: CDR1 LGHDT, CDR2 YNNKEL (reference sequence). CDR3 in DNA: TGTGCCAGCAGCCAAGATAGGGGGAGTGGAGAGACCCAGTACTTC. Translated, it gives CASSQDRGSGETQYF.

The chain uses TRBV11-2 and TRBJ2-1, with 7 positions matching TRBD2. The J call may be faulty, since TRBJ2-7 better matches the DNA end. Germline V gene lookup returns CDR1 SGHAT and CDR2 FQNNGV. The CDR3 is 12 amino acids. CDR3 nucleotide sequence: TGTGCCAGCAGAAGCGGGAACTACGAGCAGTACTTC. Translated, it gives CASRSGNYEQYF.

CDR3 sequence: CASSLVVQGAHEQYF. The CDR3 DNA sequence: TGTGCCAGCAGTTTAGTCGTACAGGGGGCTCACGAGCAGTACTTC. The chain employs TRBV28 and TRBJ2-5; 9 nucleotides align to TRBD1. The DNA matches TRBJ2-7 better at its end, which makes the J call doubtful. The CDR3 is 15 amino acids. Per germline, CDR1 MDHEN and CDR2 SYDVKM.

This clonotype was counted between two and nine times. V and J are TRBV20-1 and TRBJ2-5; TRBD1 matches 9 bases. This CDR3 is built from 15 residues. CDR1 and CDR2 (germline): DFQATT, SNEGSKA (reference sequence). The ends lost 2 bases at V and 10 bases at J; junction bases unmatched: 14. CDR3 bases: TGCAGTGCTAGATCGACCGGGACAGGGATAAGCGGCCAGTACTTC. Translation: CSARSTGTGISGQYF.

The table lists this clonotype with a few counts. The genes are TRBV7-3 and TRBJ2-7; TRBD1 aligns across 10 bases. J gave up 2 bases and V 4 bases, and 5 bases lay outside the gene matches. The CDR3 has 15 amino acids. Germline loops: CDR1 SGHTA, CDR2 FQGTGA. CDR3 residues: CASSSPDRGPYEQYF. CDR3 nucleotides: TGTGCCAGCAGCTCCCCTGACAGGGGGCCCTACGAGCAGTACTTC.

This clonotype was counted only a few times. One end of the junction varies from germline; a read error may be responsible. The chain carries TRBV5-5 and TRBJ1-6; D remains unclear. Germline V CDR1 and CDR2: SGHKS, YYEKEE (reference sequence). The CDR3 runs to 15 residues. As DNA, the CDR3 is TGTGCCAGCAACTTGGACCTAGGCAATAATTCACCCCTCCACTTT. It specifies CASNLDLGNNSPLHF.

The sample holds a few counts of this clonotype. The V call is TRBV27, the J call TRBJ1-2, with 7 bases fitting TRBD1. The V gene end was trimmed by 2 bases and the J gene end by 4 bases; junction bases not matched to a gene: 4. Per germline, CDR1 MNHEY and CDR2 SMNVEV (reference sequence). This CDR3 is built from 14 residues. The CDR3 DNA is TGTGCCAGCAGTTTACAGGGGGGGGTCTATGGCTACACCTTC. It translates to CASSLQGGVYGYTF.

This clonotype was counted between two and nine times. The chain uses TRBV5-1 and TRBJ2-5; unclear D gene. Trimming took 1 base from V and 2 from J, leaving 9 bases between them. Germline V CDR1 and CDR2: SGHRS, YFSETQ. There are 14 residues in the CDR3. The CDR3 sequence is CASSLRSAQETQYF. CDR3 bases: TGCGCCAGCAGCTTGCGGTCAGCTCAAGAGACCCAGTACTTC.

The chain joins TRBV20-1 to TRBJ2-7, with D uncertain. V was shortened by 6 bases and J by 1 base, with 16 bases between the two germline ends. This CDR3 comprises 14 residues. CDR1 and CDR2 (germline): DFQATT, SNEGSKA (reference sequence). CDR3 in amino acids: CSARIGDLSYEQYF. CDR3 coding DNA: TGCAGTGCCCGAATAGGCGACTTATCCTACGAGCAGTACTTC.

This clonotype has just a few counts. The V and J genes are TRBV11-2 and TRBJ1-2; D is undetermined. CDR3 length: 14 amino acids. V was clipped by 5 bases and J by 8 bases, with 18 bases between them. From germline, CDR1 is SGHAT and CDR2 FQNNGV. The CDR3 region has the DNA TGTGCCAGCAGCCTTTGGCGGGCAGGTGGAGGCTACACCTTC. The encoded protein is CASSLWRAGGGYTF.

This clonotype was detected a few times. This chain uses TRBV20-1 with TRBJ2-2; weak D call: TRBD2 (7 bases). CDR3 length: 17 amino acids. The germline gives CDR1 DFQATT, CDR2 SNEGSKA (reference sequence). V lost 0 bases and J 2 bases, leaving 16 bases between the germline ends. The CDR3, as DNA: TGCAGTGCTAGAGATTTCAACGGGGGGCCCAACACCGGGGAGCTGTTTTTT. Translated: CSARDFNGGPNTGELFF.

In DNA, the CDR3 is TGTGCCACCAGCGCCGATGCCACAGGACTGAATGAGCAGTTCTTC. Encoded protein: CATSADATGLNEQFF. The chain employs TRBV15 and TRBJ2-5; either TRBD1 or TRBD2 may fit D (5 bases each). The DNA end is a closer match to TRBJ2-1, so the J assignment may be wrong. Germline CDR1 reads LNHNV; CDR2 reads YYDKDF (reference sequence). The CDR3 covers 15 residues.

This clonotype has more than one count but fewer than ten. J is TRBJ2-3 and V is TRBV6-2 or TRBV6-3; no clear D. This CDR3 region has 14 residues. Germline V lookup: CDR1 MNHEY, CDR2 SVGEGT. Trimming shortened V by 6 bases and J by 5 bases, and 15 bases separated the two germline ends. The chain's CDR3 is CASRYDGLGDTQYF. In nucleotides, the CDR3 is TGTGCCAGCAGATACGATGGTCTTGGAGATACGCAGTATTTT.

This clonotype was seen a handful of times. The CDR3 DNA follows: TGTGCCAGTAGTGTTGACCCAGGCAGAGAGACCCAGTACTTC. It encodes CASSVDPGRETQYF. The chain joins TRBV9 to TRBJ2-1; D call uncertain. The DNA matches TRBJ2-5 better at its end, which makes the J call doubtful. Germline CDR1 and CDR2: SGDLS and YYNGEE. The CDR3 consists of 14 residues.

This clonotype has just a few counts. The chain is built from TRBV9 and TRBJ2-3, with TRBD2 identical over 8 bases. Trimming at V came to 1 base and at J to 6 bases, leaving 4 bases not matched to a gene. The CDR3 covers 14 residues. Germline values: CDR1 SGDLS, CDR2 YYNGEE. In nucleotides, the CDR3 is TGTGCCAGCAGCGTAAGGAGCGGGAGTGATACGCAGTATTTT. It yields the protein CASSVRSGSDTQYF.

CDR3 nucleotides: TGTGCCAGCAGCTTCTACGCGCGGGGGGCCCCAGAGACCCAGTACTTC. Encoded protein: CASSFYARGAPETQYF. V is TRBV5-5 and J is TRBJ2-5, with 8 bases matching TRBD2. This CDR3 spans 16 amino acids. Germline V lookup: CDR1 SGHKS, CDR2 YYEKEE (reference sequence). Trimming cost V 2 bases and J 4 bases; bases outside gene matches: 10.

The chain carries TRBV2 and TRBJ1-4, with D unresolved. Germline loops: CDR1 SNHLY, CDR2 FYNNEI. Trimming removed 7 bases from V and 8 bases from J, with 11 bases in between. The CDR3 runs 12 residues. CDR3 bases: TGTGCCAGCATGGAGTGGGAGGAAAAACTGTTTTTT. It specifies CASMEWEEKLFF.